A single sample is the source of the 20 T cell receptor beta chains below, sequenced in a study of blood T cell repertoires in COVID-19. TCRdb's table, derived via immunoSEQ multiplex PCR, lists solely in-frame clones and lacks some. The sample has 250,000 to 400,000 clones, roughly nine tenths seen once. Specimen: peripheral blood. The receptors shown here come from a woman between 25 and 40 years old with COVID-19, enrolled during active disease.

The J gene is TRBJ1-4, the V gene TRBV27; 8 bases are shared with TRBD1. The CDR3 spans 17 residues. Trimming cost V 7 bases and J 4 bases; bases outside gene matches: 14. Germline V CDR1 and CDR2: MNHEY, SMNVEV (reference sequence). CDR3 region: CASKARQGARINEKLFF. CDR3 DNA: TGTGCCAGCAAGGCGAGGCAGGGGGCAAGAATTAATGAAAAACTGTTTTTT.

J is TRBJ2-7 and V is TRBV4-1; 11 positions agree with TRBD2. The length of the CDR3 is 15 residues. V lost 5 bases and J lost 0; bases outside the gene matches: 3. Germline loops: CDR1 MGHRA, CDR2 YSYEKL. The DNA of the CDR3 is TGCGCCAGCAGCTCGACTAGCGGGAACTCCTACGAGCAGTACTTC. It codes for CASSSTSGNSYEQYF.

This clone is a singleton in its sample. The V gene is TRBV7-8, the J gene TRBJ2-7; possibly TRBD2 for D (7 bases). The CDR3 extends over 19 amino acids. Germline V lookup: CDR1 SGHVS, CDR2 FQNEAQ. Trimming took off 1 base at V and 7 bases at J, with 29 bases between the two ends. CDR3 in amino acids: CASSLGLQGQAGWGGEQYF. The CDR3 nucleotides are TGTGCCAGCAGCTTAGGACTGCAGGGGCAGGCCGGCTGGGGGGGGGAGCAGTACTTC.

The V gene is TRBV9, the J gene TRBJ1-1; perhaps TRBD1 as D (6 bases). The germline V gene encodes CDR1 SGDLS and CDR2 YYNGEE. This CDR3 region has 16 residues. V shed 3 bases and J shed 6 bases, with 21 bases lying between them. Written as DNA, the CDR3 is TGTGCCAGCAGCGCTGTATCCGGGACAATCCGGCCTGAAGCTTTCTTT. It encodes CASSAVSGTIRPEAFF.

The chain has TRBV9 and TRBJ2-7; D remains ambiguous. Germline V gene data show CDR1 as SGDLS and CDR2 as YYNGEE. The CDR3 is made up of 13 amino acids. The ends were cut back, 4 bases at V and 4 bases at J, with 12 bases in the middle. The CDR3 DNA follows: TGTGCCAGCAGCTCGGGTCCTCTTTACGAGCAGTACTTC. Protein product: CASSSGPLYEQYF.

V and J are TRBV7-9 and TRBJ1-1; D unclear. CDR1 and CDR2 from the germline V gene are SEHNR and FQNEAQ (reference sequence). Trimming pared 8 bases from V and 0 bases from J, leaving 25 bases between. The CDR3 spans 18 residues. DNA for the CDR3: TGTGCCAGCGATCCGCCCGGTTCCGCACGGTACCTGAACACTGAAGCTTTCTTT. It codes for CASDPPGSARYLNTEAFF.

This clone was recorded a few times. The V and J genes are TRBV2 and TRBJ2-5; 8 nucleotides line up with TRBD1. Losses at the gene ends were 4 bases for V and 5 bases for J; bases not matched to a gene: 15. Germline loops: CDR1 SNHLY, CDR2 FYNNEI. This CDR3 is 17 amino acids long. CDR3 sequence: CASSAITSTGAGETQYF. In DNA, the CDR3 is TGTGCCAGCAGTGCTATAACCTCGACAGGGGCAGGCGAGACCCAGTACTTC.

The sample holds a few counts of this clone. J is TRBJ2-3 and V is TRBV9; possible D gene TRBD2, 6 bases. Trimming left V 2 bases short and J 6 bases short, with 13 bases between. CDR1 is SGDLS, CDR2 YYNGEE, per germline. The CDR3 runs to 14 residues. Here the CDR3 DNA reads TGTGCCAGCAGCGTTTGGGGGGTAGGTGATACGCAGTATTTT. Its translation: CASSVWGVGDTQYF.

V usage is TRBV2 and J usage is TRBJ1-1; no reliable D call. Germline CDR1 and CDR2: SNHLY and FYNNEI. The length of the CDR3 is 13 residues. V was pared by 4 bases and J by 0 bases, with 6 bases between. CDR3 DNA: TGTGCCAGCAGTGTAGACATGAACACTGAAGCTTTCTTT. Translated, it gives CASSVDMNTEAFF. Full variable domain (missing parts from reference TRBV2 and TRBJ1-1): EPEVTQTPSHQVTQMGQEVILRCVPISNHLYFYWYRQILGQKVEFLVSFYNNEISEKSEIFDDQFSVERPDGSNFTLKIRSTKLEDSAMYFCASSVDMNTEAFFGQGTRLTVV.

The chain combines TRBV19 with TRBJ2-1, with 8 bases that match TRBD1. V was pared by 5 bases and J by 9 bases, with 12 bases of the junction left unmatched. The germline CDR1 and CDR2 sequences are LNHDA and SQIVND (reference sequence). The CDR3 consists of 15 residues. Here the CDR3 reads CASSAGGEGIFEQFF. In DNA form, the CDR3 reads TGTGCCAGTAGTGCAGGGGGCGAGGGGATTTTTGAGCAGTTCTTC. The variable domain in full, with the rest retrieved from reference TRBV19 and TRBJ2-1, is DGGITQSPKYLFRKEGQNVTLSCEQNLNHDAMYWYRQDPGQGLRLIYYSQIVNDFQKGDIAEGYSVSREKKESFPLTVTSAQKNPTAFYLCASSAGGEGIFEQFFGPGTRLTVL.

In this sample, this clone turned up once. J is TRBJ2-2 and V is TRBV6-6; D remains ambiguous. The germline V gene encodes CDR1 MNHNY and CDR2 SVGAGI (reference sequence). Trimming removed 4 bases from V and 4 bases from J, with 7 bases in between. CDR3 length equals 13 residues. DNA for the CDR3: TGTGCCAGCAGTTCTTACAGCACCGGGGAGCTGTTTTTT. Its protein is CASSSYSTGELFF.

This chain links TRBV18 with TRBJ2-7; D is perhaps TRBD2 (5 bases). The ends were cut back, 3 bases at V and 0 bases at J, with 18 bases in the middle. The V gene's germline CDR1 is KGHSH and CDR2 LQKENI. The CDR3 contains 17 residues. The CDR3 bases are TGTGCCAGCTCACCTCGGACTGGTTCCATGAGCTCCTACGAGCAGTACTTC. This codes for CASSPRTGSMSSYEQYF.

This sequence joins TRBV6-1 and TRBJ2-3; TRBD1 might be the D (5 bases). Germline V gives CDR1 MNHNS, CDR2 SASEGT. Trimming removed 0 bases from V and 5 bases from J, with 9 bases in between. The CDR3 runs to 14 residues. The CDR3 coding sequence is TGTGCCAGCAGTGAAGCGCTTCAGGGAGATACGCAGTATTTT. This translates into CASSEALQGDTQYF.

The chain couples TRBV29-1 to TRBJ2-5, with 7 positions matching TRBD1. Germline-derived CDR1 and CDR2 are SQVTM and ANQGSEA. The CDR3 has 13 amino acids. Trimming took 2 bases from V and 3 from J; bases not matched to a gene: 3. The CDR3: CSVETTGKETQYF. The CDR3 DNA is TGCAGCGTTGAAACGACAGGGAAAGAGACCCAGTACTTC.

This clone appeared a few times. This chain joins TRBV5-1 and TRBJ1-3, with TRBD1 identical over 7 bases. V lost 4 bases, J lost 2 bases, and 3 bases stayed unmatched. This CDR3 is built from 14 residues. Looked up from germline, CDR1 is SGHRS and CDR2 is YFSETQ. CDR3 amino acids: CASSPGQPGNTIYF. The CDR3 nucleotides read TGCGCCAGCAGCCCGGGACAGCCTGGAAACACCATATATTTT.

This clone occurred a few times. Here the CDR3 DNA reads TGTGCCTGGAGTACAGCTTTTTATGGCTACACCTTC. Its protein product is CAWSTAFYGYTF. The chain is built from TRBV30 and TRBJ1-2; D call uncertain. The CDR3 is made up of 12 amino acids. The V gene lost 2 bases and the J gene lost 5 bases, with 9 bases spanning the gap. CDR1 is GTSNPN, CDR2 SVGIG, per germline (reference sequence).

The V call is TRBV28, the J call TRBJ1-1; the D is unclear. The V end lost 2 bases, the J end lost 2 bases, and 6 bases lay between the germline ends. In germline, CDR1 is MDHEN, CDR2 SYDVKM. The CDR3 is 13 residues long. CDR3 region: CASSLGSNTEAFF. The CDR3 bases are TGTGCCAGCAGTTTAGGTAGTAACACTGAAGCTTTCTTT.

This clone was counted a few times. The chain joins TRBV5-4 to TRBJ1-1, with D perhaps matching TRBD1 (6 bases). V was pared by 0 bases and J by 3 bases, with 6 bases between. The length of the CDR3 is 13 residues. Per the germline V gene, CDR1 is SGHNT and CDR2 is YYREEE (reference sequence). CDR3 coding DNA: TGTGCCAGCAGCTTGGACAGGGACACTGAAGCTTTCTTT. Its protein is CASSLDRDTEAFF.

This chain joins TRBV5-6 and TRBJ2-3, with 13 bases fitting TRBD2. J gave up 3 bases and V 1 base, and 2 bases lay outside the gene matches. This CDR3 has 16 amino acids. Germline-derived CDR1 and CDR2 are SGHDT and YYEEEE. Here the CDR3 DNA reads TGTGCCAGCAGCTTGCGGACTAGCGGGAGAACAGATACGCAGTATTTT. As protein: CASSLRTSGRTDTQYF.

In its sample, this clone was seen a few times. V usage is TRBV2 and J usage is TRBJ2-7; 7 bases align to TRBD1. This CDR3 comprises 12 residues. J was trimmed by 1 base and V by 6 bases; bases with no gene match: 0. Germline CDR1 SNHLY, CDR2 FYNNEI. CDR3 sequence: CASRGQSYEQYF. Written as DNA, the CDR3 is TGTGCCAGCAGGGGACAGTCCTACGAGCAGTACTTC.